The entry that follows covers one T cell receptor beta chain sequence. Some clones are missing from TCRdb's copy, which holds only in-frame ones; the method was immunoSEQ multiplex PCR. The repertoire holds 210,000 or so clones, with about 88% as singletons. The sample is drawn from a study of blood T cell repertoires in COVID-19. Germline trimming cut 0 bases from V and 1 base from J; bases unmatched to any gene: 9. CDR3 length: 17 amino acids. CDR1 and CDR2 from the germline V gene are SGDLS and YYNGEE. The chain employs TRBV9 and TRBJ1-1; TRBD1 aligns across 7 bases. The sequenced material came from peripheral blood. The sequence derives from a woman aged 40 to 50 who had recovered from COVID-19. For the CDR3, the DNA is TGTGCCAGCAGCGTAGAACCGGGACAGCCACCGAACACTGAAGCTTTCTTT. Translated: CASSVEPGQPPNTEAFF.